Described below is a single TCR beta chain sequence and its context. Its antigen remains unidentified. Only in-frame clones appear in the TCRdb table, and some are missing; sequencing was by immunoSEQ multiplex PCR. The repertoire holds 500,000 to 650,000 clones, with around 80% as singletons. The junction had 1 base not matched to a gene; V was cut back by 3 bases and J by 2 bases. Germline V gives CDR1 SGHNT, CDR2 YYREEE (reference sequence). The CDR3 contains 13 residues. The data belong to a study of shared clonotypes between healthy human individuals. About the research overall: The cohort had two women and three men, ages 18 to 49. General observations from the study: The sole specimen, blood, was sampled, and tissue repertoires likely differ.

Sequencing was performed on PBMCs. This sequence was found in a woman aged 40 to 50 in good health. Some clones in this sample may be carry-over from other donors' samples. The chain employs TRBV5-4 and TRBJ2-5; TRBD1 agrees at 7 bases. The CDR3 nucleotides read TGTGCCAGCAGCTCGACAGGGCAAGAGACCCAGTACTTC. Amino acids: CASSSTGQETQYF.